The 32 T cell receptor beta chains below were found in one sample sequenced in a study of blood T cell repertoires in COVID-19. Assay used: immunoSEQ multiplex PCR; TCRdb lists only in-frame clones, some missing. The sample carries 90,000 to 120,000 clones, about four fifths recorded once. The sample comprised peripheral blood. These receptors were taken from a human donor in a cohort sampled during active COVID-19.

The chain combines TRBV12-3 or TRBV12-4 with TRBJ2-7, with D possibly being TRBD2 (5 bases). This CDR3 has 12 amino acids. V lost 6 bases, J lost 4 bases, and 10 bases lay in between. The CDR3 loop reads CASRKGSYEQYF. DNA for the CDR3: TGTGCCAGCAGAAAAGGGAGTTACGAGCAGTACTTC.

The J gene is TRBJ2-5, the V gene TRBV5-4; 9 nucleotides match TRBD1. The J segment lost 3 bases and the V segment lost 3 bases, leaving 0 bases of the junction unmatched. The CDR3 is 13 amino acids. Looked up from germline, CDR1 is SGHNT and CDR2 is YYREEE (reference sequence). The CDR3 region is CASSWTGEETQYF. The DNA for the CDR3 is TGTGCCAGCAGCTGGACAGGGGAAGAGACCCAGTACTTC.

The gene calls are TRBV19 and TRBJ2-3; TRBD1 might be the D (5 bases). CDR1 is LNHDA and CDR2 is SQIVND in the germline V gene (reference sequence). This CDR3 comprises 12 residues. V shed 5 bases and J shed 11 bases, with 14 bases lying between them. CDR3 protein: CASSWAQGMQYF. The CDR3 bases are TGTGCCAGTAGTTGGGCCCAGGGTATGCAGTATTTT. The variable domain in full, completed from reference TRBV19 and TRBJ2-3, reads DGGITQSPKYLFRKEGQNVTLSCEQNLNHDAMYWYRQDPGQGLRLIYYSQIVNDFQKGDIAEGYSVSREKKESFPLTVTSAQKNPTAFYLCASSWAQGMQYFGPGTRLTVL.

V usage is TRBV3-1 (or the pseudogene TRBV3-2) and J usage is TRBJ2-7, with 11 bases aligning to TRBD2. Germline V gene data show CDR1 as LGHDT and CDR2 as YNNKEL (reference sequence). The CDR3 has 17 residues. The V gene end was trimmed by 0 bases and the J gene end by 6 bases; junction bases not matched to a gene: 10. The CDR3 bases are TGTGCCAGCAGCCAAGATCGATCACTAGCGGGAGTTCGCGAGCAGTACGTC. This encodes CASSQDRSLAGVREQYV.

The chain has TRBV7-9 and TRBJ2-5; D is undetermined. The CDR3 is 15 amino acids. V was shortened by 2 bases and J by 5 bases, with 15 bases between the two germline ends. Germline lookup yields CDR1 SEHNR and CDR2 FQNEAQ (reference sequence). This chain's CDR3 is CASSLNPGAWETQYF. The DNA for the CDR3 is TGTGCCAGCAGCTTAAACCCTGGAGCGTGGGAGACCCAGTACTTC. The full variable domain, rest sourced from reference TRBV7-9 and TRBJ2-5, is DTGVSQNPRHKITKRGQNVTFRCDPISEHNRLYWYRQTLGQGPEFLTYFQNEAQLEKSRLLSDRFSAERPKGSFSTLEIQRTEQGDSAMYLCASSLNPGAWETQYFGPGTRLLVL.

The V call is TRBV4-3, the J call TRBJ2-6; D possibly corresponds to TRBD2 (6 bases). The germline CDR1 and CDR2 sequences are LGHNA and YSLEER. V lost 0 bases and J lost 0, with 15 bases in between. The CDR3 runs to 19 residues. The CDR3 here is CASSQDLEGTISGANVLTF. CDR3 in DNA: TGCGCCAGCAGCCAAGATTTGGAGGGGACGATCTCTGGGGCCAACGTCCTGACTTTC.

V is TRBV28 and J is TRBJ2-3; 8 positions agree with TRBD1. The CDR3 runs 14 residues. V gave up 5 bases and J gave up 5 bases; unmatched junction bases: 6. Germline CDR1 MDHEN, CDR2 SYDVKM. CDR3 in amino acids: CASSLDRVQDTQYF. DNA of the CDR3: TGTGCCAGCAGTCTGGACAGGGTGCAAGATACGCAGTATTTT.

V gene TRBV5-1 combines with J gene TRBJ2-3, with TRBD2 matching over 8 bases. The germline V gene has CDR1 SGHRS and CDR2 YFSETQ. The CDR3 loop spans 15 amino acids. Trimming removed 2 bases from V and 2 bases from J; junction bases left unmatched: 4. The CDR3 loop reads CASSFTSGYTDTQYF. For the CDR3, the DNA is TGCGCCAGCAGCTTCACTAGCGGATACACAGATACGCAGTATTTT. The whole variable domain, remainder taken from reference TRBV5-1 and TRBJ2-3, is KAGVTQTPRYLIKTRGQQVTLSCSPISGHRSVSWYQQTPGQGLQFLFEYFSETQRNKGNFPGRFSGRQFSNSRSEMNVSTLELGDSALYLCASSFTSGYTDTQYFGPGTRLTVL.

The V call is TRBV15, the J call TRBJ1-2; D unresolved. The CDR3 sequence is 13 residues long. CDR1 is LNHNV and CDR2 is YYDKDF in the germline V gene (reference sequence). V was shortened by 0 bases and J by 8 bases, with 10 bases between the two germline ends. This CDR3 is CATSRDKVGGYTF. CDR3 DNA sequence: TGTGCCACCAGCAGAGATAAGGTCGGGGGCTACACCTTC.

The J gene is TRBJ2-5, the V gene TRBV2, with 9 bases aligning to TRBD1. Trimming at V came to 5 bases and at J to 5 bases, leaving 6 bases not matched to a gene. The germline gives CDR1 SNHLY, CDR2 FYNNEI. There are 14 residues in the CDR3. CDR3 loop: CASSSRQGGETQYF. The CDR3 coding sequence is TGTGCCAGCAGTTCTCGACAGGGGGGCGAGACCCAGTACTTC.

This chain links TRBV28 with TRBJ1-4, with 8 bases aligning to TRBD1. The V segment lost 6 bases and the J segment 8 bases; nucleotides outside the gene matches: 11. Germline lookup yields CDR1 MDHEN and CDR2 SYDVKM. The CDR3 contains 15 residues. The CDR3 sequence is CASSPLTGVREKLFF. In nucleotides, the CDR3 is TGTGCCAGCAGCCCCCTGACAGGGGTAAGGGAAAAACTGTTTTTT.

V usage is TRBV21-1 and J usage is TRBJ2-4; TRBD2 reflects the table's D call only, with no check against the DNA. TRBV21-1 is given as a pseudogene. The CDR3 contains 20 residues. The CDR3 protein is CASSKIPAGVWLWAKNIQYF. The DNA of the CDR3 is TGTGCCAGCAGCAAAATCCCTGCGGGAGTATGGTTGTGGGCCAAAAACATTCAGTACTTC.

The rearrangement uses TRBV19 and TRBJ2-2; 10 bases are a match to TRBD1. The V gene's germline CDR1 is LNHDA and CDR2 SQIVND (reference sequence). The junction had 2 bases not matched to a gene; V was cut back by 1 base and J by 6 bases. The CDR3 sequence is 15 residues long. The CDR3: CASSIGQGASGELFF. CDR3 bases: TGTGCCAGTAGTATAGGACAGGGGGCGTCCGGGGAGCTGTTTTTT.

The CDR3 DNA reads as TGTGCCAGCAGAGGCGACAGCTATGGCTACACCTTC. Translating it yields CASRGDSYGYTF. This chain joins TRBV12-3 or TRBV12-4 and TRBJ1-2; D is possibly TRBD1 (5 bases). CDR3 length equals 12 residues. Trimming pared 6 bases from V and 4 bases from J, leaving 9 bases between.

The rearrangement uses TRBV7-2 and TRBJ2-1, with 11 bases that match TRBD2. The V gene's germline CDR1 is SGHTA and CDR2 FQGNSA. This CDR3 spans 15 amino acids. The V gene end was trimmed by 6 bases and the J gene end by 7 bases; junction bases not matched to a gene: 8. The CDR3 DNA sequence: TGTGCCAGCAGTCAACTAGCGGGAGTAAGGAATGAGCAGTTCTTC. Protein: CASSQLAGVRNEQFF.

The rearrangement joins TRBV2 to TRBJ2-2; possible D gene TRBD1, 6 bases. Trimming stripped 7 bases from V and 0 bases from J, with 12 bases between. The CDR3 consists of 15 residues. Germline V gives CDR1 SNHLY, CDR2 FYNNEI. CDR3 nucleotide sequence: TGTGCCAGCACCGGTGGGGGCCCGAACACCGGGGAGCTGTTTTTT. It is translated as CASTGGGPNTGELFF.

The rearrangement uses TRBV6-5 and TRBJ2-7; D might be TRBD1 (6 bases). CDR3 length: 15 residues. V was cut by 6 bases and J by 3 bases, with 18 bases left in between. CDR1 and CDR2 from the germline V gene are MNHEY and SVGAGI. The CDR3 protein is CASRSTQGRGYEQYV. Here the CDR3 DNA reads TGTGCCAGCAGATCAACACAGGGACGTGGCTACGAGCAGTACGTC.

The table lists this clone with a count of one. The gene calls are TRBV18 and TRBJ1-2; 8 bases match TRBD1. V was clipped by 5 bases and J by 8 bases; unmatched bases: 7. CDR3 size: 13 residues. Germline CDR1 KGHSH, CDR2 LQKENI. In DNA form, the CDR3 reads TGTGCCAGCTCAGGGGCAGGGGGCGACGGCTACACCTTC. This codes for CASSGAGGDGYTF.

The chain employs TRBV19 and TRBJ1-1; no definite D call. CDR1 and CDR2 (germline): LNHDA, SQIVND (reference sequence). The V end lost 4 bases, the J end lost 3 bases, and 15 bases lay between the germline ends. The CDR3 consists of 15 residues. CDR3: CASSNSLRVDTEAFF. Written as DNA, the CDR3 is TGTGCCAGTAGTAACTCCCTCCGGGTGGACACTGAAGCTTTCTTT.

The chain is built from TRBV7-2 and TRBJ2-1, with 10 bases identical to TRBD2. Germline V lookup: CDR1 SGHTA, CDR2 FQGNSA. CDR3 length: 15 amino acids. After removal of 1 base from V and 9 bases from J, the junction contained 6 bases not matched to a gene. Here the CDR3 reads CASSLGLAGAGEQFF. The CDR3 bases are TGTGCCAGCAGCTTAGGTCTAGCGGGAGCTGGTGAGCAGTTCTTC.

This chain uses TRBV5-4 with TRBJ2-1, with 7 bases aligning to TRBD1. CDR1 is SGHNT and CDR2 is YYREEE in the germline V gene (reference sequence). V trimming: 4 bases; J trimming: 7 bases; junction bases outside the gene matches: 11. This CDR3 has 15 residues. The CDR3: CASSPSGQLWNEQFF. CDR3 in DNA: TGTGCCAGCAGCCCATCGGGACAGCTTTGGAATGAGCAGTTCTTC.

CDR3 in amino acids: CASSATGLSNEKLFF. DNA of the CDR3: TGTGCCAGCAGCGCCACAGGGTTAAGTAATGAAAAACTGTTTTTT. The rearrangement links TRBV9 to TRBJ1-4; perhaps TRBD1 as D (6 bases). Trimming stripped 3 bases from V and 4 bases from J, with 13 bases between. Germline values: CDR1 SGDLS, CDR2 YYNGEE. The CDR3 contains 15 residues.

This chain joins TRBV9 and TRBJ2-2; D may be TRBD1 (6 bases). The CDR3 is made up of 15 amino acids. Germline V gene sequence: CDR1 SGDLS, CDR2 YYNGEE. Trimming stripped 0 bases from V and 6 bases from J, with 12 bases between. For the CDR3, the DNA is TGTGCCAGCAGCGTAGAGGCAGGGGTCTCCGGGGAGCTGTTTTTT. Translation: CASSVEAGVSGELFF.

The CDR3 DNA sequence: TGTGCCAGCAGTTACCGCCCGGGTCACGAGCAGTTCTTC. It yields the protein CASSYRPGHEQFF. The chain employs TRBV6-2 or TRBV6-3 and TRBJ2-1; no reliable D call. The germline V and J ends were trimmed by 2 bases and 10 bases, with 12 bases remaining between them. The germline V gene has CDR1 MNHEY and CDR2 SVGEGT. The CDR3 is 13 residues long.

Only a few counts were recorded for this clone. The rearrangement links TRBV30 to TRBJ1-1; D gene ambiguous. The CDR3 consists of 13 residues. Germline lookup yields CDR1 GTSNPN and CDR2 SVGIG (reference sequence). Trimming removed 5 bases from V and 3 bases from J, with 13 bases in between. The CDR3 sequence is CAWAVSPDTEAFF. In DNA, the CDR3 is TGTGCCTGGGCGGTTTCTCCCGACACTGAAGCTTTCTTT.

This clone was observed a few times. The chain joins TRBV6-2 or TRBV6-3 to TRBJ1-1, with D possibly TRBD1 on 6 matching bases. The CDR3 consists of 14 residues. Germline V CDR1 and CDR2: MNHEY, SVGEGT. V was pared by 0 bases and J by 1 base, with 6 bases between. DNA of the CDR3: TGTGCCAGCAGTTACTCAGGGGGGAACACTGAAGCTTTCTTT. This sequence encodes CASSYSGGNTEAFF.

The chain joins TRBV19 to TRBJ1-1, with no clear D. Germline V lookup: CDR1 LNHDA, CDR2 SQIVND (reference sequence). The CDR3 runs to 15 residues. The germline V and J ends were trimmed by 3 bases and 0 bases, with 11 bases remaining between them. The CDR3 coding sequence is TGTGCCAGTAGTATTGGTTGGGGAGTGAACACTGAAGCTTTCTTT. Translating it yields CASSIGWGVNTEAFF.

This clone was seen more than once but under ten times. The chain joins TRBV7-3 to TRBJ2-2; a weak D match, TRBD1 (5 bases). Trimming removed 5 bases from V and 1 base from J, with 8 bases in between. Per germline, CDR1 SGHTA and CDR2 FQGTGA. This CDR3 has 14 amino acids. DNA of the CDR3: TGTGCCAGCAGCCCCGGACAGAACACCGGGGAGCTGTTTTTT. Translated, it gives CASSPGQNTGELFF.

This rearrangement joins TRBV13 to TRBJ2-5; D perhaps matches TRBD1 (6 bases). V was shortened by 3 bases and J by 2 bases, with 19 bases between the two germline ends. The length of the CDR3 is 17 residues. Germline-derived CDR1 and CDR2 are PRHDT and FYEKMQ (reference sequence). The CDR3 DNA sequence: TGTGCCAGCAGCTTGGGAAAGGAAAGGACAGAACAAGAGACCCAGTACTTC. Amino acid sequence: CASSLGKERTEQETQYF.

The chain joins TRBV21-1 to TRBJ2-1; no DNA check was done on the table's D call, TRBD2. TRBV21-1 is labeled a pseudogene. The CDR3 length is 16 residues. The CDR3 DNA is TGTGCCAGCTCGTTCAGACGGCTAGCGGCCTACAATGAGCAGTTCTTC. Amino acids: CASSFRRLAAYNEQFF.

The rearrangement joins TRBV4-3 to TRBJ2-3; 7 positions match TRBD1. V trimming: 3 bases; J trimming: 3 bases; junction bases outside the gene matches: 6. Germline CDR1 is LGHNA and CDR2 is YSLEER. This CDR3 is 15 amino acids long. The CDR3 region is CASSQDDRETDTQYF. DNA of the CDR3: TGCGCCAGCAGCCAGGACGACAGGGAAACAGATACGCAGTATTTT.

This clone was counted a few times. CDR3 region: CASSGPGTPNTGELFF. The CDR3 bases are TGCGCCAGCAGCGGACCCGGGACACCGAACACCGGGGAGCTGTTTTTT. The rearrangement links TRBV5-1 to TRBJ2-2, with D perhaps TRBD1 (6 bases). V lost 4 bases and J 0 bases, leaving 13 bases between the germline ends. This CDR3 has 16 amino acids. Germline V CDR1 and CDR2: SGHRS, YFSETQ. Full variable domain (remainder filled in from reference TRBV5-1 and TRBJ2-2): KAGVTQTPRYLIKTRGQQVTLSCSPISGHRSVSWYQQTPGQGLQFLFEYFSETQRNKGNFPGRFSGRQFSNSRSEMNVSTLELGDSALYLCASSGPGTPNTGELFFGEGSRLTVL.